Below, 17 T cell receptor beta chains from the same sample are listed, as sequenced in a study of a mutant IDH1 vaccine in newly diagnosed glioma. Here immunoSEQ multiplex PCR was the method, and the copy in TCRdb shows in-frame clones only, minus some. This sample carries just under 95,000 clones, around four fifths of them seen once, and the ten largest clones take 7.4%. Described time point: baseline, week 1 (first vaccination visit). Stated treatment: pre-vaccination baseline after standard-of-care therapy. Sequencing was performed on PBMCs, taken from a glioma patient treated with radiotherapy, temozolomide or both. Every receptor here comes from a woman in her forties or fifties with glioma.

The chain joins TRBV7-9 to TRBJ2-1; D might be TRBD1 (5 bases). The V and J ends lost 3 bases and 8 bases respectively, with 14 bases between them. CDR3 length: 14 residues. Germline CDR1 reads SEHNR; CDR2 reads FQNEAQ (reference sequence). In DNA form, the CDR3 reads TGTGCCAGCAGCTTCGGTACCAGGGCTGATGAGCAGTTCTTC. Translating it yields CASSFGTRADEQFF.

The chain recombines TRBV18 with TRBJ2-2; 12 bases fit TRBD2. The V gene's germline CDR1 is KGHSH and CDR2 LQKENI. There are 15 residues in the CDR3. V lost 6 bases to trimming and J lost 3 bases; unmatched junction nucleotides: 2. Written as DNA, the CDR3 is TGTGCCAGCTCGCGACTAGCGGGAGACACCGGGGAGCTGTTTTTT. Residues: CASSRLAGDTGELFF.

This sequence joins TRBV5-4 and TRBJ2-1; 14 positions match TRBD2. Trimming removed 3 bases from V and 12 bases from J; junction bases left unmatched: 5. The CDR3 runs 14 residues. Germline values: CDR1 SGHNT, CDR2 YYREEE (reference sequence). DNA of the CDR3: TGTGCCAGCAGCTACCTGACTAGCGGGGGGGGGCAGTTCTTC. Its translation is CASSYLTSGGGQFF.

This chain uses TRBV5-1 with TRBJ2-2; TRBD2 aligns across 7 bases. The germline CDR1 and CDR2 sequences are SGHRS and YFSETQ. This CDR3 region has 15 residues. J was trimmed by 2 bases and V by 2 bases; bases with no gene match: 3. CDR3 sequence (DNA): TGCGCCAGCAGCTTTGTAGCGGGCAACACCGGGGAGCTGTTTTTT. This translates into CASSFVAGNTGELFF.

The gene calls are TRBV10-2 and TRBJ2-1, with a possible D match to TRBD2 (5 bases). The germline V and J ends were trimmed by 3 bases and 6 bases, with 9 bases remaining between them. CDR3 length equals 13 residues. Germline lookup yields CDR1 WSHSY and CDR2 SAAADI. DNA of the CDR3: TGCGCCAGCAGTGATAGGGAGTTCAATGAGCAGTTCTTC. As protein: CASSDREFNEQFF.

Relative to its sample, this clone is medium-sized. This sequence joins TRBV27 and TRBJ1-6; D not resolved. The length of the CDR3 is 13 residues. CDR1 and CDR2 (germline): MNHEY, SMNVEV (reference sequence). The V end lost 6 bases, the J end lost 8 bases, and 11 bases lay between the germline ends. CDR3 coding DNA: TGTGCCAGCAGACAAGGGTCGTATTCACCCCTCCACTTT. It is translated as CASRQGSYSPLHF.

The chain links TRBV6-5 to TRBJ1-1, with 10 bases lining up with TRBD1. The V segment lost 5 bases and the J segment 1 base; nucleotides outside the gene matches: 4. Germline CDR1 reads MNHEY; CDR2 reads SVGAGI. This CDR3 has 15 amino acids. This chain's CDR3 is CASSPRDRGNTEAFF. Written as DNA, the CDR3 is TGTGCCAGCAGTCCTCGGGACAGGGGGAACACTGAAGCTTTCTTT.

The chain has TRBV6-8 and TRBJ1-5; weak D call: TRBD1 (5 bases). V shed 11 bases and J shed 3 bases, with 11 bases lying between them. Germline V gene sequence: CDR1 MNHGY, CDR2 SAAAGT. The CDR3 has 12 amino acids. This CDR3 reads CARGADNQPQHF. In nucleotides, the CDR3 is TGTGCCCGTGGGGCAGACAATCAGCCCCAGCATTTT.

J is TRBJ1-5 and V is TRBV2, with a tentative D call TRBD1 (5 bases). V was shortened by 3 bases and J by 8 bases, with 14 bases between the two germline ends. Germline V CDR1 and CDR2: SNHLY, FYNNEI. The length of the CDR3 is 14 residues. This CDR3 is CASSEAGPGKPQHF. The CDR3 coding sequence is TGTGCCAGCAGTGAGGCGGGGCCTGGGAAGCCCCAGCATTTT.

The J gene is TRBJ1-6, the V gene TRBV2, with D possibly being TRBD1 (6 bases). The CDR3 is 15 residues long. Deletions cut 5 bases from V and 8 bases from J, with 16 bases between. Germline values: CDR1 SNHLY, CDR2 FYNNEI. CDR3 sequence: CASSRQPGGDSPLHF. CDR3 DNA sequence: TGTGCCAGCAGTCGCCAACCCGGGGGCGATTCACCCCTCCACTTT. The full variable domain, in which reference TRBV2 and TRBJ1-6 provide the parts outside the CDR3, is EPEVTQTPSHQVTQMGQEVILRCVPISNHLYFYWYRQILGQKVEFLVSFYNNEISEKSEIFDDQFSVERPDGSNFTLKIRSTKLEDSAMYFCASSRQPGGDSPLHFGNGTRLTVT.

In its sample, this clone was seen once. This rearrangement joins TRBV25-1 to TRBJ2-3, with D unresolved. Germline CDR1 reads MGHDK; CDR2 reads SYGVNS. V gave up 1 base and J gave up 0 bases, with 8 bases separating them. This CDR3 comprises 15 residues. The CDR3 DNA is TGTGCCAGCAGTGAATTGGCAGCTAGCACAGATACGCAGTATTTT. Protein product: CASSELAASTDTQYF.

The genes are TRBV4-1 and TRBJ1-1; a weak D match, TRBD1 (5 bases). The V gene's germline CDR1 is MGHRA and CDR2 YSYEKL. V was shortened by 4 bases and J by 4 bases, with 16 bases between the two germline ends. The CDR3 length is 15 residues. Here the CDR3 reads CASSPGPGEGTEAFF. The DNA of the CDR3 is TGCGCCAGCAGCCCCGGGCCGGGGGAGGGCACTGAAGCTTTCTTT.

A few counts support this clone. The CDR3 protein is CAISRAGGYYEQYF. DNA of the CDR3: TGTGCCATCAGTAGAGCGGGGGGCTACTACGAGCAGTACTTC. This chain links TRBV10-3 with TRBJ2-7, with TRBD2 identical over 9 bases. V trimming: 5 bases; J trimming: 3 bases; junction bases outside the gene matches: 5. Germline CDR1 reads ENHRY; CDR2 reads SYGVKD. The CDR3 consists of 14 residues.

This clone was counted only a few times. The chain employs TRBV19 and TRBJ1-5; possible D gene TRBD1, 5 bases. Germline CDR1 reads LNHDA; CDR2 reads SQIVND (reference sequence). This CDR3 has 12 residues. Trimming cost V 5 bases and J 7 bases, with 9 bases left between them. The CDR3, as DNA: TGTGCCAGTAGTCAGGGAAGGCAGCCCCAGCATTTT. It yields the protein CASSQGRQPQHF.

The chain joins TRBV19 to TRBJ2-2; no definite D call. The CDR3 runs to 13 residues. Per the germline V gene, CDR1 is LNHDA and CDR2 is SQIVND (reference sequence). The V end was cut by 7 bases, the J end by 7 bases, with 13 bases between. CDR3 bases: TGTGCCAGTACCCCAAATGGGGTCGGGGAGCTGTTTTTT. It encodes CASTPNGVGELFF.

The count of this clone is one. The chain recombines TRBV4-1 with TRBJ2-3; D is undetermined. Germline V gene sequence: CDR1 MGHRA, CDR2 YSYEKL. Between the trimmed V and J ends, which lost 0 bases and 12 bases, there was a span of 13 bases. There are 13 residues in the CDR3. The CDR3 reads CASSQDGLEVQYF. The CDR3 DNA reads TGCGCCAGCAGCCAAGATGGGCTGGAAGTACAGTATTTT.

J is TRBJ1-3 and V is TRBV29-1; D is ambiguous. V lost 4 bases to trimming and J lost 4 bases, with 5 bases between them. Germline loops: CDR1 SQVTM, CDR2 ANQGSEA. This CDR3 region has 11 residues. In nucleotides, the CDR3 is TGCAGCGTTGCACAGGGAAACACCATATATTTT. This encodes CSVAQGNTIYF. Full variable domain (outside the CDR3, taken from reference TRBV29-1 and TRBJ1-3): SAVISQKPSRDICQRGTSLTIQCQVDSQVTMMFWYRQQPGQSLTLIATANQGSEATYESGFVIDKFPISRPNLTFSTLTVSNMSPEDSSIYLCSVAQGNTIYFGEGSWLTVV.